This TCR beta chain was sequenced in a study of blood T cell repertoires in COVID-19. V dropped 3 bases and J dropped 1 base, with 6 bases sitting between them. Germline V gene data show CDR1 as LGHDT and CDR2 as YNNKEL (reference sequence). This CDR3 has 14 amino acids. Under the authors' procedure: The authors estimated nucleated cell counts from reference gene primer amplification. The method was immunoSEQ multiplex PCR; TCRdb's version includes in-frame clones alone and lacks a portion of them. The D gene and trimming were derived from the DNA, and the V and J assignments and clone size from that table. The data contain about 70,000 clones, 90% of them seen just once; the ten biggest clones take up roughly 1.5%.

Sample: peripheral blood. J is TRBJ2-2 and V is TRBV3-1 (or the pseudogene TRBV3-2), with D possibly TRBD1 on 6 matching bases. This clonotype originated in a middle-aged man with acute or convalescent COVID-19. This chain's CDR3 is CASSQGQNTGELFF. As DNA, the CDR3 is TGTGCCAGCAGCCAGGGACAGAACACCGGGGAGCTGTTTTTT.